The 3 T cell receptor beta chains reported below all come from one sample, sequenced in a study of cytomegalovirus exposure and HLA in healthy donors. The PCR was carried out with 60 Vbeta primers and 13 Jbeta primers. Sequencing was performed with immunoSEQ multiplex PCR; in TCRdb, only in-frame clones are kept and a portion is missing. The sample yields approximately 190,000 clones, approximately 78% seen once. Sequences were obtained from PBMCs. These TCRs come from a woman aged 18-30 years in good health and CMV-seronegative.

The genes are TRBV6-1 and TRBJ2-7, with 8 bases lining up with TRBD2. Germline lookup yields CDR1 MNHNS and CDR2 SASEGT. Germline trimming cut 7 bases from V and 3 bases from J; bases unmatched to any gene: 5. The CDR3 loop spans 13 amino acids. This chain's CDR3 is CASNGGLGYEQYF. CDR3 DNA sequence: TGTGCCAGCAACGGGGGACTAGGCTACGAGCAGTACTTC.

V is TRBV5-1 and J is TRBJ2-3; 7 bases map to TRBD1. Trimming removed 4 bases from V and 5 bases from J; junction bases left unmatched: 4. This CDR3 is built from 13 residues. From germline, CDR1 is SGHRS and CDR2 YFSETQ. The CDR3 DNA follows: TGCGCCAGCAGCAGGGGGCTGGGAGATACGCAGTATTTT. Protein product: CASSRGLGDTQYF.

V usage is TRBV6-1 and J usage is TRBJ1-1; the match to TRBD1 covers 8 bases. V lost 5 bases to trimming and J lost 7 bases; unmatched junction nucleotides: 6. CDR1 MNHNS and CDR2 SASEGT come from the germline V gene. This CDR3 comprises 13 residues. CDR3 region: CASSTQGGVEAFF. DNA of the CDR3: TGTGCCAGCAGTACACAGGGGGGTGTTGAAGCTTTCTTT.